These 32 T cell receptor beta chains came from one sample sequenced in a study of identical twins (TCRdb year 2016). Libraries were built with 5' RACE. The run used an Illumina HiSeq 2000. Starting from the raw public reads, TCRdb applied fastp trimming at Q25, assembled clones with MiXCR and retained in-frame beta chains. Every entry covers one CDR3 protein and lists the most common genes and DNA from its rows. The sample includes fewer than 250,000 distinct CDR3 sequences, with 7.5% observed a single time. Under 6% of the sample goes to the ten largest clones. These data also featured in a second study, about yellow fever vaccine responses in identical twins.

The sample taken for sequencing was CD8+ T cells sorted from blood. These receptor sequences come from a young woman in good health.

The chain recombines TRBV7-9 with TRBJ2-7; D is tentatively TRBD1 or TRBD2 (5 bases each). Trimming removed 5 bases from V and 0 bases from J, with 17 bases in between. The CDR3 runs to 16 residues. Germline CDR1 and CDR2: SEHNR and FQNEAQ (reference sequence). Here the CDR3 reads CASSPPGPRSSYEQYF. The DNA of the CDR3 is TGTGCCAGCAGCCCACCGGGACCTAGGAGCTCCTACGAGCAGTACTTC.

The chain recombines TRBV24-1 with TRBJ2-2, with 8 nucleotides matching TRBD2. From germline, CDR1 is KGHDR and CDR2 SFDVKD. The CDR3 is 15 amino acids. Trimming at V came to 5 bases and at J to 1 base, leaving 2 bases not matched to a gene. DNA of the CDR3: TGTGCCACCAGTGTTACTAGCGGGAACACCGGGGAGCTGTTTTTT. It is translated as CATSVTSGNTGELFF.

This clonotype was detected ten times or more. V is TRBV3-1 and J is TRBJ2-2; a weak D match, TRBD1 (6 bases). Germline values: CDR1 LGHDT, CDR2 YNNKEL (reference sequence). Between the trimmed V and J ends, which lost 2 bases and 5 bases, there was a span of 6 bases. The CDR3 is 13 amino acids. DNA of the CDR3: TGTGCCAGCAGCCAAACAGGGACCGGGGAGCTGTTTTTT. It yields the protein CASSQTGTGELFF.

This clonotype occurred many times. V is TRBV12-3 or TRBV12-4 and J is TRBJ2-5; D call uncertain. This CDR3 is 14 amino acids long. Between the trimmed V and J ends, which lost 5 bases and 1 base, there was a span of 11 bases. CDR3 sequence reads: CASSPARSQETQYF. The CDR3 DNA follows: TGTGCCAGCAGTCCAGCCAGGAGCCAAGAGACCCAGTACTTC.

This clonotype was detected only a few times. The genes are TRBV7-6 and TRBJ2-1, with 8 positions matching TRBD2. CDR1 SGHVS and CDR2 FNYEAQ come from the germline V gene. The CDR3 has 14 amino acids. The J segment lost 7 bases and the V segment lost 2 bases, leaving 4 bases of the junction unmatched. CDR3 in DNA: TGTGCCAGCAGCTTAACGGGAGGGCCTAATGAGCAGTTCTTC. Translation gives CASSLTGGPNEQFF. Full variable domain (rest looked up from reference TRBV7-6 and TRBJ2-1): GAGVSQSPRYKVTKRGQDVALRCDPISGHVSLYWYRQALGQGPEFLTYFNYEAQQDKSGLPNDRFSAERPEGSISTLTIQRTEQRDSAMYRCASSLTGGPNEQFFGPGTRLTVL.

This clonotype has more than one count but fewer than ten. The chain uses TRBV19 and TRBJ2-2, with 9 bases that match TRBD2. The CDR3 is made up of 17 amino acids. Germline trimming cut 5 bases from V and 3 bases from J; bases unmatched to any gene: 10. The germline gives CDR1 LNHDA, CDR2 SQIVND (reference sequence). CDR3 protein: CASSLSFSGSYTGELFF. CDR3 DNA: TGTGCCAGTAGTCTGTCGTTTAGCGGGAGCTACACCGGGGAGCTGTTTTTT.

This clonotype came up a few times. The gene calls are TRBV4-1 and TRBJ2-5; 7 bases match TRBD2. This CDR3 has 14 amino acids. The V segment lost 5 bases and the J segment 2 bases; nucleotides outside the gene matches: 5. Germline CDR1 and CDR2: MGHRA and YSYEKL. As DNA, the CDR3 is TGCGCCAGCAGCTCCCGGGGGGATCAAGAGACCCAGTACTTC. This sequence encodes CASSSRGDQETQYF.

The chain combines TRBV28 with TRBJ2-3, with TRBD1 identical over 8 bases. The CDR3 is 14 residues long. Trimming removed 3 bases from V and 7 bases from J; junction bases left unmatched: 6. The V gene's germline CDR1 is MDHEN and CDR2 SYDVKM. CDR3 protein: CASSFGQGGYTQYF. The CDR3 DNA follows: TGTGCCAGCAGTTTTGGACAGGGTGGTTATACGCAGTATTTT.

The chain joins TRBV7-6 to TRBJ2-1; D is unresolved. Germline CDR1 reads SGHVS; CDR2 reads FNYEAQ. V lost 5 bases and J 0 bases, leaving 8 bases between the germline ends. The CDR3 contains 14 residues. The CDR3 region has the DNA TGTGCCAGCAGCCCCCCCGCCTCCTACAATGAGCAGTTCTTC. It is translated as CASSPPASYNEQFF.

This clonotype was seen repeatedly, ten times or more. This chain links TRBV25-1 with TRBJ2-1; D is unclear. V dropped 9 bases and J dropped 10 bases, with 13 bases sitting between them. This CDR3 spans 11 amino acids. The germline V gene encodes CDR1 MGHDK and CDR2 SYGVNS. This CDR3 is CASSWTAEQFF. The CDR3 bases are TGTGCCAGTTCCTGGACGGCCGAGCAGTTCTTC. Looking up the rest from reference TRBV25-1 and TRBJ2-1 gives the full variable domain: EADIYQTPRYLVIGTGKKITLECSQTMGHDKMYWYQQDPGMELHLIHYSYGVNSTEKGDLSSESTVSRIRTEHFPLTLESARPSHTSQYLCASSWTAEQFFGPGTRLTVL.

J is TRBJ2-3 and V is TRBV3-1; D gene uncertain. Germline CDR1 reads LGHDT; CDR2 reads YNNKEL (reference sequence). The CDR3 length is 13 residues. Deletions cut 1 base from V and 2 bases from J, with 4 bases between. The CDR3 protein is CASSQGITDTQYF. The DNA for the CDR3 is TGTGCCAGCAGCCAAGGTATCACAGATACGCAGTATTTT.

This clonotype was detected ten times or more. V and J are TRBV7-9 and TRBJ1-1; 7 nucleotides align to TRBD1. Germline lookup yields CDR1 SEHNR and CDR2 FQNEAQ (reference sequence). V lost 3 bases, J lost 6 bases, and 7 bases stayed unmatched. The CDR3 extends over 14 amino acids. The CDR3 sequence: CASSFVTGTAEAFF. The CDR3 DNA sequence: TGTGCCAGCAGCTTCGTGACCGGGACAGCTGAAGCTTTCTTT.

The chain links TRBV6-1 to TRBJ1-2; tentative D call: TRBD1 (5 bases). The CDR3 is made up of 16 amino acids. Looked up from germline, CDR1 is MNHNS and CDR2 is SASEGT. V lost 0 bases and J lost 6, with 17 bases in between. The CDR3 DNA is TGTGCCAGCAGTGAAGCACGGGATGTGGGGCGGAATGGCTACACCTTC. Translated, it gives CASSEARDVGRNGYTF.

The chain joins TRBV3-1 to TRBJ1-6; 8 nucleotides match TRBD1. This CDR3 is 16 amino acids long. J gave up 12 bases and V 4 bases, and 14 bases lay outside the gene matches. Germline V lookup: CDR1 LGHDT, CDR2 YNNKEL (reference sequence). CDR3 sequence: CASSRAGAGGREPLHF. CDR3 nucleotides: TGTGCCAGCAGCCGCGCGGGCGCAGGGGGCCGGGAACCCCTCCACTTT.

This clonotype was counted a few times. This chain joins TRBV5-1 and TRBJ2-3; 13 bases are a match to TRBD2. The length of the CDR3 is 18 residues. J was trimmed by 0 bases and V by 4 bases; bases with no gene match: 8. CDR1 and CDR2 from the germline V gene are SGHRS and YFSETQ. For the CDR3, the DNA is TGCGCCAGCAGCGAAGCCGGGACTAGCGGGATCAGCACAGATACGCAGTATTTT. This encodes CASSEAGTSGISTDTQYF.

This clonotype was counted between two and nine times. The gene calls are TRBV28 and TRBJ2-1, with D perhaps matching TRBD2 (7 bases). Looked up from germline, CDR1 is MDHEN and CDR2 is SYDVKM. The CDR3 contains 15 residues. V was clipped by 7 bases and J by 2 bases, with 15 bases between them. CDR3 region: CASTQGRAAYNEQFF. The CDR3, as DNA: TGTGCCAGCACCCAGGGGAGGGCGGCCTACAATGAGCAGTTCTTC.

CDR3 sequence: CATSRRGGQIEAFF. In DNA form, the CDR3 reads TGTGCCACCAGCAGGCGGGGGGGCCAGATTGAAGCTTTCTTT. This chain uses TRBV15 with TRBJ1-1; TRBD1 might be the D (6 bases). V dropped 3 bases and J dropped 7 bases, with 15 bases sitting between them. Germline V gene sequence: CDR1 LNHNV, CDR2 YYDKDF (reference sequence). CDR3 length: 14 amino acids.

This clonotype was recorded at least ten times. The V and J genes are TRBV12-3 or TRBV12-4 and TRBJ2-7; 7 bases line up with TRBD1. This CDR3 has 15 amino acids. Unmatched junction bases numbered 6, after V lost 0 bases and J lost 4 bases. The CDR3 DNA reads TGTGCCAGCAGTTTAGCCCGAGACAGGGTGTACGAGCAGTACTTC. Residues: CASSLARDRVYEQYF.

This clonotype was counted only a few times. The chain employs TRBV27 and TRBJ1-6; 7 nucleotides agree with TRBD1. This CDR3 comprises 15 residues. Germline V lookup: CDR1 MNHEY, CDR2 SMNVEV (reference sequence). J gave up 6 bases and V 5 bases, and 7 bases lay outside the gene matches. Here the CDR3 DNA reads TGTGCCAGCAGTCCCCAGGGGGAGAGTAATTCACCCCTCCACTTT. This encodes CASSPQGESNSPLHF.

Ten or more counts support this clonotype. V is TRBV24-1 and J is TRBJ2-1, with a tentative D call TRBD2 (5 bases). The ends were cut back, 4 bases at V and 3 bases at J, with 12 bases in the middle. The CDR3 is 15 amino acids. Germline CDR1 reads KGHDR; CDR2 reads SFDVKD. The CDR3 is CATSETGILYNEQFF. The CDR3 nucleotides read TGTGCCACCAGTGAGACCGGGATCCTCTACAATGAGCAGTTCTTC.

This chain connects TRBV19 to TRBJ2-5, with 9 positions matching TRBD1. This CDR3 has 14 amino acids. V lost 6 bases and J lost 1; bases outside the gene matches: 3. Germline-derived CDR1 and CDR2 are LNHDA and SQIVND (reference sequence). The CDR3 DNA follows: TGTGCCAGTAGGAACAGGGGGCCCCAAGAGACCCAGTACTTC. This translates into CASRNRGPQETQYF.

As concerns this clonotype: Possible read error: a much larger clone is one base away. The chain employs TRBV5-1 and TRBJ2-2; tentative D call: TRBD2 (5 bases). This CDR3 is built from 15 residues. CDR1 SGHRS and CDR2 YFSETQ come from the germline V gene. The CDR3 spells CTSSFTSPNTGELFF. The CDR3 DNA reads TGCACCAGCAGCTTTACTAGTCCCAACACCGGGGAGCTGTTTTTT. Based on the CDR3 plus reference TRBV5-1 and TRBJ2-2, the full variable domain is KAGVTQTPRYLIKTRGQQVTLSCSPISGHRSVSWYQQTPGQGLQFLFEYFSETQRNKGNFPGRFSGRQFSNSRSEMNVSTLELGDSALYLCTSSFTSPNTGELFFGEGSRLTVL.

Only one count was recorded for this clonotype. The V call is TRBV20-1, the J call TRBJ1-1, with D possibly TRBD1 on 6 matching bases. This CDR3 is built from 13 residues. The ends were cut back, 1 base at V and 3 bases at J, with 9 bases in the middle. Germline V gives CDR1 DFQATT, CDR2 SNEGSKA (reference sequence). CDR3 region: CSARGGADTEAFF. The CDR3 region has the DNA TGCAGTGCTAGAGGGGGGGCAGACACTGAAGCTTTCTTT.

The V and J genes are TRBV2 and TRBJ2-4; 7 nucleotides align to TRBD2. This CDR3 is built from 13 residues. The V segment lost 5 bases and the J segment 6 bases; nucleotides outside the gene matches: 4. Germline lookup yields CDR1 SNHLY and CDR2 FYNNEI. CDR3 nucleotides: TGTGCCAGCAGTTTGGGGGGGGGAAACATTCAGTACTTC. It specifies CASSLGGGNIQYF.

This clonotype was detected a few times. The CDR3 nucleotides are TGTGCCAGCAGCCCTCAGGGTAGCGGGAGACTCTCCTACGAGCAGTACTTC. This sequence encodes CASSPQGSGRLSYEQYF. This chain uses TRBV6-1 with TRBJ2-7; TRBD2 aligns across 9 bases. Germline CDR1 is MNHNS and CDR2 is SASEGT. After removal of 6 bases from V and 0 bases from J, the junction contained 12 bases not matched to a gene. CDR3 size: 17 residues.

The chain has TRBV11-2 and TRBJ2-3; D tentatively reads TRBD1 or TRBD2 (5 bases each). CDR3 length: 12 residues. Germline V gene lookup returns CDR1 SGHAT and CDR2 FQNNGV. The V gene lost 4 bases and the J gene lost 9 bases, with 11 bases spanning the gap. CDR3 nucleotides: TGTGCCAGCAGCTGGGACCCCGAGACGCAGTATTTT. This sequence encodes CASSWDPETQYF.

This clonotype was recorded a few times. The V and J genes are TRBV12-3 or TRBV12-4 and TRBJ1-2; D gene uncertain. Trimming left V 3 bases short and J 5 bases short, with 7 bases between. This CDR3 has 12 residues. CDR3 residues: CASSFSGYGYTF. Written as DNA, the CDR3 is TGTGCCAGCAGTTTCTCGGGATATGGCTACACCTTC.

The J gene is TRBJ2-3, the V gene TRBV21-1; the listed D gene, TRBD2, was not tested against the DNA. TRBV21-1 is an annotated pseudogene. The CDR3 contains 18 residues. The DNA of the CDR3 is TGTGCCAGCAGCAAAGGAGGACTAGCGGGGACTAGCACAGATACGCAGTATTTT. It yields the protein CASSKGGLAGTSTDTQYF.

This clonotype has just a few counts. The genes are TRBV24-1 and TRBJ2-1; weak D call: TRBD2 (6 bases). CDR1 is KGHDR and CDR2 is SFDVKD in the germline V gene. The ends were cut back, 9 bases at V and 7 bases at J, with 12 bases in the middle. The CDR3 is 12 amino acids. The CDR3 DNA follows: TGTGCCACCCAACTTGGAGGGAATGAGCAGTTCTTC. It encodes CATQLGGNEQFF.

The chain recombines TRBV25-1 with TRBJ2-5; no reliable D call. Germline-derived CDR1 and CDR2 are MGHDK and SYGVNS. V was pared by 2 bases and J by 0 bases, with 7 bases between. This CDR3 is 14 amino acids long. CDR3 in amino acids: CASSEGADQETQYF. The CDR3 coding sequence is TGTGCCAGCAGTGAAGGCGCAGACCAAGAGACCCAGTACTTC.

This clonotype came up many times. This chain's CDR3 is CASSPRTGGNADTQYF. CDR3 nucleotide sequence: TGTGCCAGCAGCCCTAGGACAGGGGGCAATGCAGATACGCAGTATTTT. The J gene is TRBJ2-3, the V gene TRBV28; the match to TRBD1 covers 11 bases. CDR3 size: 16 residues. Losses at the gene ends were 6 bases for V and 4 bases for J; bases not matched to a gene: 9. Germline lookup yields CDR1 MDHEN and CDR2 SYDVKM.

In its sample, this clonotype was seen a few times. This sequence joins TRBV9 and TRBJ1-2; D might be TRBD1 (5 bases). CDR1 and CDR2 (germline): SGDLS, YYNGEE. V was pared by 6 bases and J by 4 bases, with 10 bases between. The CDR3 extends over 12 amino acids. CDR3 in amino acids: CASKGLIYGYTF. CDR3 bases: TGTGCCAGCAAGGGACTAATCTATGGCTACACCTTC.